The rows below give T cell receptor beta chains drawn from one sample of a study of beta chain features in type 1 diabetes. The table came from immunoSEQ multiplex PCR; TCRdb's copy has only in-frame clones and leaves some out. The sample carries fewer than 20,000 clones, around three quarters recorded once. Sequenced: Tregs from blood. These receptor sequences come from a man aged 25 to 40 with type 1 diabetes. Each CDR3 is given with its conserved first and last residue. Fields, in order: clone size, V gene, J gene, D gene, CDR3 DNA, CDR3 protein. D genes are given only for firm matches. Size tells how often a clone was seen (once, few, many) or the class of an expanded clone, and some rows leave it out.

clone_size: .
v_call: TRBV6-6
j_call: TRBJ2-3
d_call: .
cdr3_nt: TGTGCCAGCACTCCTCCCCTCAGCACAGATACGCAGTATTTT
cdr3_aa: CASTPPLSTDTQYF

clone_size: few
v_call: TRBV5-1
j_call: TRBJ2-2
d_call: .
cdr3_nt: TGCGCCAGCAGCTTGTATCTGGGCCCGGACACCGGGGAGCTGTTTTTT
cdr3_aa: CASSLYLGPDTGELFF

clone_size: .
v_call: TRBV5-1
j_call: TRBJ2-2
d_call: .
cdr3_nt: TGCGCCAGCAGCTTGGGGTCCTCCGGGTACACCGGGGAGCTGTTTTTT
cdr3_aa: CASSLGSSGYTGELFF

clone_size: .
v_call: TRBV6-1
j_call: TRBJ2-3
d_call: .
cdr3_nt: TGTGCCAGCAGGTCACGGGGGACTGCAGATACGCAGTATTTT
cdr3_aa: CASRSRGTADTQYF

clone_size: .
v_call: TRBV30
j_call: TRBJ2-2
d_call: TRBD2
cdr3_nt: TGTGCCTGGAGACTAGCGGGGGCCCGATTTGTCGGGGAGCTGTTTTTT
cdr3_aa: CAWRLAGARFVGELFF

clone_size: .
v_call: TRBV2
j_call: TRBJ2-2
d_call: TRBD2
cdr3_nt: TGTGCCAGCAGACTAGCGGGGGAGAACACCGGGGAGCTGTTTTTT
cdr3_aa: CASRLAGENTGELFF

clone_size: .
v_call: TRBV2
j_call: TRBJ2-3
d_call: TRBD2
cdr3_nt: TGTGCCAGCAGGCTAGCGGGGCTTAACACAGATACGCAGTATTTT
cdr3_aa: CASRLAGLNTDTQYF

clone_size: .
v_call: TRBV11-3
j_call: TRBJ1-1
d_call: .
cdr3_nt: TGTGCCAGCGGGTCCCCACAGGAAAACACTGAAGCTTTCTTT
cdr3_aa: CASGSPQENTEAFF

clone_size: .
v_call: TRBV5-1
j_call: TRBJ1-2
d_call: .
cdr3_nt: TGCGCCAGCAGCTTGGGGGGCCCACTCTATGGCTACACCTTC
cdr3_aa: CASSLGGPLYGYTF

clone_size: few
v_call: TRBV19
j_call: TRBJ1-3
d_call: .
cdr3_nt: TGTGCCAGTAGTATCGAGAGCTCTGGAAACACCATATATTTT
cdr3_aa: CASSIESSGNTIYF

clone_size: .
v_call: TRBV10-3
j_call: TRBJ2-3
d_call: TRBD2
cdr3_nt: TGTGCCATCTCGACTAGCGGGAGCACAGATACGCAGTATTTT
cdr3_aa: CAISTSGSTDTQYF

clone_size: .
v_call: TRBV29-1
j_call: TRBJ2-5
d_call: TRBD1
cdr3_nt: TGCAGCGCCGATGTGGGACAGGGAGAGACCCAGTACTTC
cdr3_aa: CSADVGQGETQYF

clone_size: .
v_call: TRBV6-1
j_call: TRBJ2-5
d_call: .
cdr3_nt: TGTGCCAGCAGTGGGGGCGGCGATGAGACCCAGTACTTC
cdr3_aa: CASSGGGDETQYF

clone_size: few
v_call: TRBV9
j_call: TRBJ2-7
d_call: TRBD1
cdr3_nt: TGTGCCAGCAGCGTCAGGGGGATGGGAGAGCAGTACTTC
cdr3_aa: CASSVRGMGEQYF

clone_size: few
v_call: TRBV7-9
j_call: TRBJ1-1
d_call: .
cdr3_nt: TGTGCCAGCAGCTTAGAAGGAGGCACTGAAGCTTTCTTT
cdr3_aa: CASSLEGGTEAFF